A selection of T cell receptor beta chains follows, all from one sample in a study of T cell responses to AZD1222 COVID-19 vaccine. Method: immunoSEQ multiplex PCR; TCRdb's copy keeps in-frame clones and lacks some. The table includes over 90,000 clones, roughly 90% detected once. The sample was peripheral blood, taken 28 days after the second AZD1222 dose. These receptors originate from an adult who received the AZD1222 COVID-19 vaccine. The CDR3 runs from the conserved cysteine through the conserved F or W. The D gene is left open where the match is weak. Only some rows state a clone size, as once, few, many or a class for expanded clones.

>once|TRBV9|TRBJ1-6|NA
CASSVGGGVSYNSPLHF
TGTGCCAGCAGCGTAGGAGGAGGAGTCTCCTATAATTCACCCCTCCACTTT
>once|TRBV6-1|TRBJ1-2|TRBD1
CASSERDRLGYTF
TGTGCCAGCAGTGAACGGGACAGGTTGGGCTACACCTTC
>NA|TRBV29-1|TRBJ2-6|NA
CSVTTQLSGANVLTF
TGCAGCGTTACGACTCAGTTATCTGGGGCCAACGTCCTGACTTTC
>many|TRBV5-1|TRBJ2-3|NA
CASSLGGTDTQYF
TGCGCCAGCAGCTTGGGAGGCACAGATACGCAGTATTTT
>NA|TRBV3-1/TRBV3-2|TRBJ2-1|NA
CASSRSLSAGPYNEQFF
TGTGCCAGCAGTCGTTCACTATCGGCGGGCCCCTACAATGAGCAGTTCTTC
>NA|TRBV27|TRBJ1-6|TRBD1
CASSPRQGGALHF
TGTGCCAGCAGTCCTAGGCAGGGGGGAGCCCTCCACTTT
>NA|TRBV6-5|TRBJ2-7|TRBD1
CASSSPGQPQEQYF
TGTGCCAGCAGTTCCCCGGGACAGCCCCAAGAGCAGTACTTC
>NA|TRBV29-1|TRBJ1-2|NA
CSVEVGRYGYTF
TGCAGCGTTGAAGTGGGCCGTTATGGCTACACCTTC
>NA|TRBV30|TRBJ2-5|TRBD2
CAWSVLAGLETQYF
TGTGCCTGGAGTGTACTAGCGGGACTGGAGACCCAGTACTTC
>NA|TRBV28|TRBJ1-6|NA
CASNLVQEISPLHF
TGTGCCAGCAACTTAGTCCAGGAAATTTCACCCCTCCACTTT
>once|TRBV6-6|TRBJ1-4|NA
CASTIPGQKNEKLFF
TGTGCCAGCACCATCCCCGGACAGAAAAATGAAAAACTGTTTTTT
>NA|TRBV4-3|TRBJ1-2|NA
CASSQDWSAAGAGYTF
TGCGCCAGCAGCCAAGATTGGTCCGCGGCGGGGGCTGGCTACACCTTC
>NA|TRBV28|TRBJ1-1|NA
CASSLGRGTEAFF
TGTGCCAGCAGTTTGGGACGGGGGACTGAAGCTTTCTTT
>NA|TRBV11-2|TRBJ2-3|NA
CASADGPTVTDTQYF
TGTGCCAGTGCGGACGGACCCACCGTCACAGATACGCAGTATTTT
>NA|TRBV11-3|TRBJ2-5|NA
CASTLVAGTQYQETQYF
TGTGCCAGCACCTTAGTAGCCGGGACTCAGTACCAAGAGACCCAGTACTTC
>NA|TRBV7-9|TRBJ1-6|NA
CASSLLQGLNSPLHF
TGTGCCAGCAGCTTACTACAGGGCCTTAATTCACCCCTCCACTTT